The source of this T cell receptor (beta chain) is a study of blood T cell repertoires in COVID-19. Study-wide context: The United States, Italy and Spain supplied acute and convalescent COVID-19 samples.

As originally analysed: From reference gene primer amplification, estimates of nucleated cell counts were derived. Produced via immunoSEQ multiplex PCR; TCRdb's table is partial and in-frame only. V, J and clone size are those of that table, while D and trimming were read from the DNA. The sample comprises hundreds of thousands of clones, approximately 86% of which are singletons, and approximately 8.3% rests with the top ten. Donors of Cohort 3 who recovered were those that had two negative PCRs, clearance, or symptom resolution. Trimming removed 8 bases at V and 4 bases at J, with 12 bases between. CDR3 length: 13 amino acids. Germline V gives CDR1 SNHLY, CDR2 FYNNEI.

Sample: PBMCs or T cells enriched from blood (not recorded which). The origin of this receptor is a woman aged 55-69 years who had recovered from COVID-19. The chain employs TRBV2 and TRBJ1-5, with D hard to call. This CDR3 reads CASRTFENQPQHF. CDR3 bases: TGTGCCAGCCGGACTTTTGAAAATCAGCCCCAGCATTTT.